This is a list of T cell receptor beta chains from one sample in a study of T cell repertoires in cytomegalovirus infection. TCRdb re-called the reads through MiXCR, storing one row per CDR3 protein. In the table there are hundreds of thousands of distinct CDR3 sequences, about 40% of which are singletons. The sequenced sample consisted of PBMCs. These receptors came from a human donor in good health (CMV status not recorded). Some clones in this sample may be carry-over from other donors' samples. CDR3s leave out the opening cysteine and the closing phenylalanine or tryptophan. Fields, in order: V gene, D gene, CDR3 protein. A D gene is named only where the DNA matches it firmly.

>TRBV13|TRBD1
ASSAGRGPDGYT
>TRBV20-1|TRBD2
SARDASGRGAYEQY
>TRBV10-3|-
AISAQVSTDTQY
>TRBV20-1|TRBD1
SARGTGVGQPQH
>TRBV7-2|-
ASSLGSVLQGNEQF
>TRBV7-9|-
ASSLVPDRQETQY
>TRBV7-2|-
ASSLGEGTQETQY
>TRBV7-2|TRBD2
ASSLRGGRFRETQY
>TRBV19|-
ASSIRQLEGNEQF
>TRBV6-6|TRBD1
ASTQGQGRDYGYT
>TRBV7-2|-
ASSLRVSGDTEAF
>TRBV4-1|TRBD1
ASRAIGDRNQPQH
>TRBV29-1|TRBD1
SGGQGGDTEAF
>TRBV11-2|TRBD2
ASSSASGRYTGELF
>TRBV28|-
ASRPRDVTNEQF
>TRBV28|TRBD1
ASSLDRVGAF